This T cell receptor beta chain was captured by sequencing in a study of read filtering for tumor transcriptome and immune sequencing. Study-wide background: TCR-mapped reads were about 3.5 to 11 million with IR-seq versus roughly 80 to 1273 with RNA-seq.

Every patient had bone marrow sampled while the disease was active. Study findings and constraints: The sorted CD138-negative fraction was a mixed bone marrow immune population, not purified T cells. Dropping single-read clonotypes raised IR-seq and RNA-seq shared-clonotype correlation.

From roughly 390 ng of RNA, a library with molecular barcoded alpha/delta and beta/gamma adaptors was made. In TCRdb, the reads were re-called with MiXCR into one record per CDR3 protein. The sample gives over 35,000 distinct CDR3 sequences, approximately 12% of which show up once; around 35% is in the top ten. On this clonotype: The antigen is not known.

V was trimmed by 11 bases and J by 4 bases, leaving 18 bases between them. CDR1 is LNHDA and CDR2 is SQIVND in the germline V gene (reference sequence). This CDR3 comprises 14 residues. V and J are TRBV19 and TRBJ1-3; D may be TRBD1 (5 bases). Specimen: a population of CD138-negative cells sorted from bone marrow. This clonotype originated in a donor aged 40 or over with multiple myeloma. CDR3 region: CAVTGRTAGNTIYF. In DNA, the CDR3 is TGTGCCGTAACGGGACGGACCGCCGGAAACACCATATATTTT.